This T cell receptor (beta chain) was sequenced for a study of monozygotic twins with cystic fibrosis. The study's findings and limits: Age, concordance and disease severity did not associate with shared CDR3 numbers.

Assay: immunoSEQ multiplex PCR; the TCRdb copy retains only in-frame clones and omits some. This table holds 15,000 to 20,000 clones, roughly nine tenths found once. The CDR3 contains 15 residues. The J segment lost 9 bases and the V segment lost 3 bases, leaving 11 bases of the junction unmatched. Germline assignment: CDR1 LNHNV and CDR2 YYDKDF (reference sequence). Concerning this clone itself: Its antigen is as yet unknown.

The chain has TRBV15 and TRBJ2-1; 7 bases are shared with TRBD2. The origin of this receptor is a girl aged 2-9 years with cystic fibrosis. Sequencing used blood. CDR3 in amino acids: CATSRGRESGTEQFF. The CDR3 DNA is TGTGCCACCAGCAGGGGGCGGGAGTCGGGTACTGAGCAGTTCTTC.